These 8 T cell receptor beta chains were all obtained from the same sample, sequenced in a study of blood T cell repertoires in COVID-19 (dated by TCRdb to between 2020 and 2021). The library was built by means of the immunoSEQ multiplex PCR assay. TCRdb provides this immuneACCESS table in a form limited to in-frame rearrangements. Some clones are lacking; in checked studies, under half of them reflect an unresolved V gene, and why the rest are absent is not known. The sample contains some 16,000 clones, just over 85% of them found a single time. The ten largest clones capture less than 3.5% of the sample. The sequenced material came from peripheral blood. The origin of the receptors is a human donor in a cohort sampled during active COVID-19.

This clone was observed a few times. This chain's CDR3 is CASSQEDRGFPYEQYF. CDR3 DNA: TGCGCCAGCAGCCAAGAGGACAGGGGCTTCCCCTACGAGCAGTACTTC. The gene calls are TRBV4-3 and TRBJ2-7; 9 bases match TRBD1. The CDR3 runs 16 residues. The germline V gene encodes CDR1 LGHNA and CDR2 YSLEER. The J segment lost 2 bases and the V segment lost 0 bases, leaving 5 bases of the junction unmatched.

In the case of this clone: At one end, the junction sequence differs from germline, possibly due to a read error. V and J are TRBV7-7 and TRBJ1-5; tentatively, D is TRBD1 (6 bases). Germline CDR1 SSHAT, CDR2 FNYEAQ (reference sequence). The CDR3 sequence is 16 residues long. The CDR3 DNA reads as TGTGCTAGCAGCTTAGCCCCTCGTACAGGGAGTCAGCCCCAGCATTTT. Translation gives CASSLAPRTGSQPQHF.

This clone was detected only a few times. J is TRBJ2-3 and V is TRBV5-1; no clear D gene. CDR3 size: 13 residues. Germline CDR1 is SGHRS and CDR2 is YFSETQ. With 5 bases removed from V and 3 bases from J, the gap between germline ends came to 10 bases. CDR3 residues: CASRPGSTDTQYF. CDR3 coding DNA: TGCGCCAGCAGGCCCGGGTCTACAGATACGCAGTATTTT. Together with reference TRBV5-1 and TRBJ2-3, the CDR3 gives the full variable domain: KAGVTQTPRYLIKTRGQQVTLSCSPISGHRSVSWYQQTPGQGLQFLFEYFSETQRNKGNFPGRFSGRQFSNSRSEMNVSTLELGDSALYLCASRPGSTDTQYFGPGTRLTVL.

V gene TRBV6-5 combines with J gene TRBJ2-2; tentatively, D is TRBD1 (6 bases). V lost 5 bases and J lost 4, with 11 bases in between. Germline CDR1 is MNHEY and CDR2 is SVGAGI. This CDR3 spans 14 amino acids. The CDR3 sequence: CASSPQGFTGELFF. In DNA form, the CDR3 reads TGTGCCAGCAGTCCACAGGGATTCACCGGGGAGCTGTTTTTT.

The chain employs TRBV5-1 and TRBJ2-1; D unresolved. V was trimmed by 6 bases and J by 0 bases, leaving 13 bases between them. Germline-derived CDR1 and CDR2 are SGHRS and YFSETQ. This CDR3 has 15 amino acids. CDR3: CASTPWPNSYNEQFF. DNA of the CDR3: TGCGCCAGCACCCCATGGCCGAACTCCTACAATGAGCAGTTCTTC. The full variable domain, with the rest looked up from reference TRBV5-1 and TRBJ2-1, is KAGVTQTPRYLIKTRGQQVTLSCSPISGHRSVSWYQQTPGQGLQFLFEYFSETQRNKGNFPGRFSGRQFSNSRSEMNVSTLELGDSALYLCASTPWPNSYNEQFFGPGTRLTVL.

The chain is built from TRBV6-6 and TRBJ1-6; D not certain. CDR1 is MNHNY, CDR2 SVGAGI, per germline (reference sequence). With 6 bases removed from V and 9 bases from J, the gap between germline ends came to 18 bases. CDR3 length: 15 amino acids. This CDR3 is CASSRFGVRSSPLHF. The DNA for the CDR3 is TGTGCCAGCAGCCGCTTCGGGGTCCGAAGTTCACCCCTCCACTTT.

The chain uses TRBV9 and TRBJ2-2; 7 bases are a match to TRBD2. The germline gives CDR1 SGDLS, CDR2 YYNGEE. The length of the CDR3 is 15 residues. J was trimmed by 5 bases and V by 0 bases; bases with no gene match: 4. This CDR3 is CASSVAGGGTGELFF. The DNA for the CDR3 is TGTGCCAGCAGCGTAGCTGGCGGGGGTACCGGGGAGCTGTTTTTT.

The rearrangement links TRBV5-1 to TRBJ1-4, with 8 bases that match TRBD1. After removal of 4 bases from V and 3 bases from J, the junction contained 8 bases not matched to a gene. The CDR3 contains 16 residues. Germline loops: CDR1 SGHRS, CDR2 YFSETQ. In DNA, the CDR3 is TGCGCCAGCAGCCCGAGGACAGGGAGGTCTAATGAAAAACTGTTTTTT. Encoded protein: CASSPRTGRSNEKLFF.